The present TCR beta chain was sequenced within a study of T cells in Graves' hyperthyroidism and ophthalmopathy. Hyperthyroidism patients were newly diagnosed, had disease duration under 2 months, and were aged 18 to 65 years. Each diagnosis was grounded in clinical symptoms, serum thyroxine and TRAb, thyroid ultrasound, and orbital computed tomography. TCR beta CDR3 regions were amplified from RNA transcripts. The TCR CDR3 first-round RT-PCR relied on the HTBI primer set. From the multiplex PCR reads, TCRdb called clonotypes with MiXCR, one entry per CDR3 protein. The table lists about 840,000 distinct CDR3 sequences, roughly 40% of them singletons. The V end was cut by 6 bases, the J end by 3 bases, with 12 bases between. This CDR3 has 14 amino acids. Per germline, CDR1 MNHEY and CDR2 SMNVEV (reference sequence). Study results and limitations: Most clonotypes that expanded in the thyroid above 0.001 also showed up in blood.

Points on this clonotype: Its antigen is not identified.

This TCR was sampled from a man aged 18 to 29 with Graves' hyperthyroidism. Sample: blood. This chain links TRBV27 with TRBJ1-3, with D maybe TRBD1 (5 bases). CDR3 protein: CASSADSLGNTIYF. In DNA form, the CDR3 reads TGTGCCAGCAGCGCCGACAGCCTTGGAAACACCATATATTTT.